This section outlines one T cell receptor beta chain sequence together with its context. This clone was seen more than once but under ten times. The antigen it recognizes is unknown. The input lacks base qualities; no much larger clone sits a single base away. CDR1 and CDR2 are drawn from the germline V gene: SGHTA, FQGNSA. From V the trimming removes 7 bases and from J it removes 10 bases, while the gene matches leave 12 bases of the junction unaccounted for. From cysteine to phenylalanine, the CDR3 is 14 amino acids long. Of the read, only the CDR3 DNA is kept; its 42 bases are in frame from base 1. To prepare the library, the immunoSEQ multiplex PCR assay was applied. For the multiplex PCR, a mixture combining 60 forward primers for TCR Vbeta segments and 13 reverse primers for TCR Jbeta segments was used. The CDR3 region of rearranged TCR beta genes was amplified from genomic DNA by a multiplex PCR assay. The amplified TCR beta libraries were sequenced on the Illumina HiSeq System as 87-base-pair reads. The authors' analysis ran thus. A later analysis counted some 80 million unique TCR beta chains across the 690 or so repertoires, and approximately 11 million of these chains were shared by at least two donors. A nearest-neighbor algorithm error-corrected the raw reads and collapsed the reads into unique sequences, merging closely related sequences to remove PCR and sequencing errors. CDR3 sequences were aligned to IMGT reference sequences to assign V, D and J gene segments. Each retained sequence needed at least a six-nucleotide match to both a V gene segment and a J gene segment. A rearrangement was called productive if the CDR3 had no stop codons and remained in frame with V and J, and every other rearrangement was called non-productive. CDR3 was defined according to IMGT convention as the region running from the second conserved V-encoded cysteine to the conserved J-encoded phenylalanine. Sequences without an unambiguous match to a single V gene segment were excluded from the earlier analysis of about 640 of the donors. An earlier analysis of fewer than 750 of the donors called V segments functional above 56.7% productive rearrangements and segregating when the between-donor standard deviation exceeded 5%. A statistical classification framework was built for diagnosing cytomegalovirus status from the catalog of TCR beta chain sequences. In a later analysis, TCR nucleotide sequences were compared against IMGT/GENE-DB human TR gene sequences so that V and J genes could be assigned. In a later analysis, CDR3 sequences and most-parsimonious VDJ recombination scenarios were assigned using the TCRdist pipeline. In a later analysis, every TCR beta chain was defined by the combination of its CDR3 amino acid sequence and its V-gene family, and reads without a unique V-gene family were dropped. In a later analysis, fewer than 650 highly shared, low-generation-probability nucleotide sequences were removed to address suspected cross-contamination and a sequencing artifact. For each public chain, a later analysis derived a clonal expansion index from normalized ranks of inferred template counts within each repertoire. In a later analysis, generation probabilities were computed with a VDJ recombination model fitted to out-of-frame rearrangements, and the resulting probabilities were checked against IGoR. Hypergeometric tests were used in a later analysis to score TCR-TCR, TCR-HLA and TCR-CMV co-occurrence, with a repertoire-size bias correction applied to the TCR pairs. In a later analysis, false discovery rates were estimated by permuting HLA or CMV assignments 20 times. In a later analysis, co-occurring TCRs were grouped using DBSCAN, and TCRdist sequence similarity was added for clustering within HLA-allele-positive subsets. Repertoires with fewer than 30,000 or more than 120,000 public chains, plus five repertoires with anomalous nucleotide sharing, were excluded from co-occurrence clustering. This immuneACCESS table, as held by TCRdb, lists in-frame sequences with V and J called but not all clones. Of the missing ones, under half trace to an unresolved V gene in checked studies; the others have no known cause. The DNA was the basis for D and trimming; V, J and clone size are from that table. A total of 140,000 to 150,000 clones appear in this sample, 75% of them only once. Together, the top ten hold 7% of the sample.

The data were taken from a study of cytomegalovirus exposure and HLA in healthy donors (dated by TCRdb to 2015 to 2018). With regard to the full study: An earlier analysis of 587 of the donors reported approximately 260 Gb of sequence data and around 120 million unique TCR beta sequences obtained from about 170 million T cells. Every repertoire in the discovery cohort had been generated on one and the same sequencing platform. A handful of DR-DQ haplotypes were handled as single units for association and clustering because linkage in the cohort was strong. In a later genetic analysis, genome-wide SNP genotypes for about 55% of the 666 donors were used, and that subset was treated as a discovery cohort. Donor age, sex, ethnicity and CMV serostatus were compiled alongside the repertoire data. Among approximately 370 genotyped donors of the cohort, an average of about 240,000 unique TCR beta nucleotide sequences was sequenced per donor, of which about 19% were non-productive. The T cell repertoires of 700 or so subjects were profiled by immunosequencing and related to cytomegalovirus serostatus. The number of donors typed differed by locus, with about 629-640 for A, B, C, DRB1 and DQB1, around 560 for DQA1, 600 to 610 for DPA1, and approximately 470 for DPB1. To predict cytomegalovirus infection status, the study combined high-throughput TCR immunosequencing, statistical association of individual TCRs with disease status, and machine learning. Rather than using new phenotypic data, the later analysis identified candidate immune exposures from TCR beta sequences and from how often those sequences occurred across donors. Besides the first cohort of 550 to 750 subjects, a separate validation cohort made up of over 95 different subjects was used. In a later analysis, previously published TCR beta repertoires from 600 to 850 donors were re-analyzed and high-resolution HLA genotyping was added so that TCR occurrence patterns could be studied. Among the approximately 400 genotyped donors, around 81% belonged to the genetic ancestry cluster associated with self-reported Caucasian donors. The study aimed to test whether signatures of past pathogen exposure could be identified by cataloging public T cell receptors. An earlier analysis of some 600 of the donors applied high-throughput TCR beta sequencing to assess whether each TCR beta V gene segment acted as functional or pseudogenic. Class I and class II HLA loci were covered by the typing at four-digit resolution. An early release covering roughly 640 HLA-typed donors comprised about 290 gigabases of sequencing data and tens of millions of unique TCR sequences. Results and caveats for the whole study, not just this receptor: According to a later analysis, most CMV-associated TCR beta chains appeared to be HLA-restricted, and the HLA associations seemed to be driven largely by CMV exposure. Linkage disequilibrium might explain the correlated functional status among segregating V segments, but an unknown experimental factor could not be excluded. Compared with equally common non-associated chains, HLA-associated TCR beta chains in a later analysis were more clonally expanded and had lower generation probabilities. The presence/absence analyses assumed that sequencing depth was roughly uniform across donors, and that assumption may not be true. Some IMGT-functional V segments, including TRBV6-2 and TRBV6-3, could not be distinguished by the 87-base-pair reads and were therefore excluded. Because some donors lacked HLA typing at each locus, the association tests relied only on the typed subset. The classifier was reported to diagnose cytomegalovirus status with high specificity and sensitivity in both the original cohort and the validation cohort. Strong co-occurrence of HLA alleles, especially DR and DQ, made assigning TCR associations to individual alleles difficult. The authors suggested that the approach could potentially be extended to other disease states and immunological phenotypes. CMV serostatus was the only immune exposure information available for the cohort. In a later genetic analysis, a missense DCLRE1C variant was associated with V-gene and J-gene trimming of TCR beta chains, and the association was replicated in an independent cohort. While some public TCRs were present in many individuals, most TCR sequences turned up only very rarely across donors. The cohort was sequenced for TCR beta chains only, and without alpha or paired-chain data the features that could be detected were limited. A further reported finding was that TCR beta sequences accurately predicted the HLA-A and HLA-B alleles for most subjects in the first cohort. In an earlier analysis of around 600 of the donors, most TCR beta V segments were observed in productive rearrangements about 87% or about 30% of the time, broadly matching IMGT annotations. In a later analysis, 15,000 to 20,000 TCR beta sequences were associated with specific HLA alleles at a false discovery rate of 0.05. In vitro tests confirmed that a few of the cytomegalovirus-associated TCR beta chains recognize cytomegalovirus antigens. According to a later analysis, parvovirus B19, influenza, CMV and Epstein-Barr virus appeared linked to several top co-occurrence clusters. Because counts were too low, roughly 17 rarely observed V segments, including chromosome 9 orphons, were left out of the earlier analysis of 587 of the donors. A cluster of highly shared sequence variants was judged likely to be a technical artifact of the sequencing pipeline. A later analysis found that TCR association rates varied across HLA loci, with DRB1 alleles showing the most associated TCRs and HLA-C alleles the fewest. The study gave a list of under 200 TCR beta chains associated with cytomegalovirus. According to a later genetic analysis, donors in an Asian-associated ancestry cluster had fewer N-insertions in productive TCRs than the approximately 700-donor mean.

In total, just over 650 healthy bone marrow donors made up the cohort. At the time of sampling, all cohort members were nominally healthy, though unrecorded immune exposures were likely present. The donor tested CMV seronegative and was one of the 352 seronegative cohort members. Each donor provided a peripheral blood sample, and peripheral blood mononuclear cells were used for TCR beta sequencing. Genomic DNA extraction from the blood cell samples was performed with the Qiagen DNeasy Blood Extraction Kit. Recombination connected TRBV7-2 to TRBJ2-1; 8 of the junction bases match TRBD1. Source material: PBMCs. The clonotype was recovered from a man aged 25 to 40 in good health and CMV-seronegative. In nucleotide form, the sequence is TGTGCCAGCACCTCTATACAGGGGGTGACGGAGCAGTTCTTC. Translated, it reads CASTSIQGVTEQFF.